This is a list of T cell receptor beta chains from one sample in a study of T cell repertoires in cytomegalovirus infection. TCRdb reprocessed the reads with MiXCR, giving one entry per CDR3 protein. The sample yields some 500,000 distinct CDR3 sequences, 35% to 50% seen once. Their antigen targets remain unknown. The sample was cultured PBMCs, taken from culture after CMV antigen stimulation. These receptors originate from a human donor in good health (CMV status not recorded). Some clones in this sample may be carry-over from other donors' samples. CDR3s include the opening cysteine and the closing phenylalanine or tryptophan. The D gene is left open where the match is weak. The size of a clone is reported for some rows only, either as once, few or many, or as a class for expanded clones.

V	D	size	J	CDR3	DNA
TRBV4-3	.	.	TRBJ2-3	CASSFRPRDTQYF	TGCGCCAGCAGCTTTCGACCACGCGATACGCAGTATTTT
TRBV7-6	.	.	TRBJ1-2	CASSSDSGYGYTF	TGTGCCAGCAGCTCCGACAGCGGCTATGGCTACACCTTC
TRBV7-2	TRBD2	.	TRBJ2-5	CASSPTRAGGGQETQYF	TGTGCCAGCAGCCCGACCAGAGCGGGAGGGGGGCAAGAGACCCAGTACTTC
TRBV10-3	TRBD2	.	TRBJ2-3	CASRESSGKGTDTQYF	TGTGCCTCCAGGGAGTCTAGCGGGAAAGGAACAGATACGCAGTATTTT
TRBV2	TRBD1	few	TRBJ1-1	CASRDRAWYTEAFF	TGTGCCAGCAGGGACAGGGCCTGGTACACTGAAGCTTTCTTT
TRBV4-1	.	.	TRBJ2-7	CASSQDPFVPDEQYF	TGCGCCAGCAGCCAAGACCCTTTCGTCCCGGACGAGCAGTACTTC
TRBV7-9	.	.	TRBJ2-7	CASSSNAASYEQYF	TGTGCCAGCAGCTCGAATGCAGCTAGCTACGAGCAGTACTTC
TRBV19	.	once	TRBJ2-5	CASSIGVDIGGQETQYF	TGTGCCAGTAGTATCGGAGTGGATATTGGGGGGCAAGAGACCCAGTACTTC
TRBV6-2/TRBV6-3	TRBD2	few	TRBJ2-4	CASGPGLVAWIQYF	TGTGCCAGCGGCCCGGGACTAGTCGCCTGGATTCAGTACTTC
TRBV2	TRBD1	few	TRBJ1-6	CASSGQGAGSPLHF	TGTGCCAGCAGTGGACAGGGGGCTGGTTCACCCCTCCACTTT
TRBV6-8	.	few	TRBJ2-5	CASAVGHQETQYF	TGTGCCAGCGCCGTGGGACACCAAGAGACCCAGTACTTC
TRBV7-2	.	many	TRBJ1-6	CASSLRGGTDSPLHF	TGTGCCAGCAGCCTCCGGGGAGGGACGGATTCACCCCTCCACTTT
TRBV20-1	TRBD1	few	TRBJ1-1	CSARSPRQGTEAFF	TGCAGTGCTAGGAGCCCCCGACAGGGCACTGAAGCTTTCTTT
TRBV6-5	.	few	TRBJ1-2	CADQISQGFYGYTF	TGTGCCGACCAAATAAGCCAGGGGTTTTATGGCTACACCTTC
TRBV7-2	.	many	TRBJ1-2	CASSFGSANYGYTF	TGTGCCAGCAGCTTTGGGTCAGCTAACTATGGCTACACCTTC
TRBV12-3/TRBV12-4	.	.	TRBJ2-3	CASSLRGITDTQYF	TGTGCCAGCAGTTTACGGGGGATCACAGATACGCAGTATTTT
TRBV7-6	.	.	TRBJ2-7	CASSPVVSDYEQYF	TGTGCCAGCAGCCCCGTAGTCTCCGACTACGAGCAGTACTTC
TRBV2	.	.	TRBJ1-5	CASREMGGRQPQHF	TGTGCAAGCAGGGAAATGGGGGGCAGGCAGCCCCAGCATTTT
TRBV11-2	.	.	TRBJ2-1	CASSLDPVDEQFF	TGTGCCAGCAGCTTAGATCCCGTGGATGAGCAGTTCTTC
TRBV7-8	.	many	TRBJ1-1	CASSHEGGPEAFF	TGTGCCAGCAGCCACGAAGGGGGGCCTGAAGCTTTCTTT
TRBV4-2	TRBD1	few	TRBJ1-1	CASRFEGATEAFF	TGTGCCAGCAGATTCGAGGGGGCCACTGAAGCTTTCTTT
TRBV15	.	.	TRBJ1-2	CATSRGTPGAYGYTF	TGTGCCACCAGCAGAGGGACACCGGGGGCGTATGGCTACACCTTC
TRBV6-8	.	.	TRBJ1-5	CASTKNGAAYSNQPQHF	TGTGCCAGCACCAAGAACGGGGCCGCTTATAGCAATCAGCCCCAGCATTTT
TRBV7-4	TRBD1	once	TRBJ2-7	CASSFPGTDYAQYF	TGTGCCAGCAGCTTCCCCGGGACAGATTACGCGCAGTACTTC
TRBV6-1	.	few	TRBJ2-3	CASSEGPFSTDTQYF	TGTGCCAGCAGTGAAGGACCCTTTAGCACAGATACGCAGTATTTT
TRBV2	.	.	TRBJ1-1	CASKEEVMNTEAFF	TGTGCCAGCAAAGAGGAGGTCATGAACACTGAAGCTTTCTTT
TRBV4-1	.	once	TRBJ2-7	CASSQPGNRGGEQYF	TGCGCCAGCAGCCAACCCGGGAACAGGGGAGGCGAGCAGTACTTC
TRBV7-8	.	few	TRBJ1-2	CASSLVVRGPGGYTF	TGTGCCAGCAGCTTAGTGGTGAGGGGCCCGGGTGGCTACACCTTC
TRBV11-2	.	.	TRBJ2-1	CASSLDISSYNEQFF	TGTGCCAGCAGCTTAGATATTAGCAGCTACAATGAGCAGTTCTTC
TRBV29-1	.	few	TRBJ2-3	CSVGGPTDTQYF	TGCAGCGTTGGTGGGCCGACAGATACGCAGTATTTT
TRBV4-1	TRBD2	once	TRBJ2-2	CASSHPKELAGSVGELFF	TGCGCCAGCAGCCACCCAAAGGAACTAGCGGGGTCGGTAGGGGAGCTGTTTTTT
TRBV7-2	TRBD2	.	TRBJ2-7	CASSPWTSGSGNEQYF	TGTGCCAGCAGCCCTTGGACTAGCGGGAGTGGAAACGAGCAGTACTTC
TRBV2	TRBD2	.	TRBJ2-1	CASILSLSSGTRQFF	TGTGCCAGCATCCTCAGCTTGTCCAGCGGGACTAGACAGTTCTTC
TRBV7-2	.	.	TRBJ2-7	CASSPQLVNYEQYF	TGTGCCAGCAGCCCCCAATTGGTGAACTACGAGCAGTACTTC
TRBV28	.	.	TRBJ1-6	CASSSGQGRNSPLHF	TGTGCCAGCAGTTCGGGGCAGGGCAGGAATTCACCCCTCCACTTT
TRBV19	.	few	TRBJ2-7	CASSIVGTADYEQYF	TGTGCCAGTAGTATAGTTGGGACGGCCGACTACGAGCAGTACTTC
TRBV7-6	.	many	TRBJ1-4	CASSFTSEGKSNEKLFF	TGTGCCAGCAGCTTCACCTCAGAGGGTAAATCCAATGAAAAACTGTTTTTT